This TCR beta chain was obtained from a study of blood T cell repertoires in COVID-19. Study context: From the United States, Italy and Spain came samples of acute and convalescent COVID-19. From T cells, B-cell-depleted T cells, or PBMCs came the material, which was cDNA or gDNA.

The CDR3 is 15 amino acids. Germline CDR1 and CDR2: KGHDR and SFDVKD. J was trimmed by 4 bases and V by 2 bases; bases with no gene match: 6. Per the study methods: Quantification of nucleated cells was approximated via reference gene primer amplification. TCRdb keeps only in-frame clones here, not all; method: immunoSEQ multiplex PCR. D and trimming come from the DNA, and the V and J calls and clone size come from that table. The data show under 30,000 clones, around 90% seen once. This clonotype was sampled from a human donor in a cohort sampled during active COVID-19. The donor label of this sample is uncertain. The sample taken for sequencing was peripheral blood. The chain recombines TRBV24-1 with TRBJ2-5, with 7 bases identical to TRBD1. The CDR3 DNA follows: TGTGCCACCAGTGATTCCGGCAGGGGGAGAGAGACCCAGTACTTC. Translating it yields CATSDSGRGRETQYF.